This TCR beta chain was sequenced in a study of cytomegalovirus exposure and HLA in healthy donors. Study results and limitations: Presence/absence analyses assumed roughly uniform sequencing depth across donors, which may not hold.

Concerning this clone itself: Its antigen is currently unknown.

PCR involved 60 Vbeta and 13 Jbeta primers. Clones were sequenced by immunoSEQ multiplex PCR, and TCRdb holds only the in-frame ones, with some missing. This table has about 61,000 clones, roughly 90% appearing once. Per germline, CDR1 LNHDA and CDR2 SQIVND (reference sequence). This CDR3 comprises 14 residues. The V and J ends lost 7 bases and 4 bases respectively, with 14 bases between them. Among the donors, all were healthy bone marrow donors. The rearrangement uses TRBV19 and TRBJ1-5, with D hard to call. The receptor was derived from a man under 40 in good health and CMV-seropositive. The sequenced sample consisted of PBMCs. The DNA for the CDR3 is TGTGCCAGTATCGAGAGGGCCGCGAATCAGCCCCAGCATTTT. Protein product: CASIERAANQPQHF. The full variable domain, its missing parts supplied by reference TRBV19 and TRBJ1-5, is DGGITQSPKYLFRKEGQNVTLSCEQNLNHDAMYWYRQDPGQGLRLIYYSQIVNDFQKGDIAEGYSVSREKKESFPLTVTSAQKNPTAFYLCASIERAANQPQHFGDGTRLSIL.